This TCR beta chain appears in the sequencing data of a study of blood T cell repertoires in COVID-19. Here immunoSEQ multiplex PCR was the method, and the copy in TCRdb shows in-frame clones only, minus some. Of approximately 230,000 clones listed, 88% are singletons. V gave up 6 bases and J gave up 4 bases; unmatched junction bases: 5. CDR3 length: 14 amino acids. In germline, CDR1 is MNHEY, CDR2 SVGAGI. Specimen: peripheral blood. The chain joins TRBV6-5 to TRBJ1-2, with 10 bases that match TRBD1. The clonotype originates from a woman in her thirties with COVID-19, enrolled during active disease. The CDR3 nucleotides read TGTGCCAGCAGAGAGGACAGGGGGACCTATGGCTACACCTTC. This encodes CASREDRGTYGYTF.